This TCR beta chain was identified in a study of blood T cells in healthy people across ages. Study information: About one barcoded beta molecule per two T cells came from capture by template switching.

As for this clonotype: Its antigen is as yet unknown.

A second PCR, run for roughly 7 to 12 cycles, used a sample-barcoded 5' primer plus a J-beta primer mix. A single record per CDR3 protein comes from TCRdb applying MiXCR to the 5' RACE reads. In the table there are hundreds of thousands of distinct CDR3 sequences, 20% to 25% of which are singletons. This CDR3 has 18 amino acids. Germline V gives CDR1 LGHDT, CDR2 YNNKEL (reference sequence). Study-wide findings and caveats: In older individuals, TCR beta diversity per million T cells was lower, falling roughly linearly with age. When set beside aged donors, long-lived donors presented more naive CD4+ cells and higher diversity.

The sequence derives from a man in his 70s in good health. The sequenced sample consisted of blood. The V gene is TRBV3-1, the J gene TRBJ2-5, with 13 bases that match TRBD2. TRBJ2-7 explains the end of the DNA better; the J call may be wrong. CDR3 in amino acids: CASSQQDGLAGDSYEQYF. The CDR3 nucleotides read TGTGCCAGCAGCCAACAAGATGGACTAGCGGGAGACTCCTACGAGCAGTACTTC.